These 29 T cell receptor beta chains were all obtained from the same sample, sequenced in a study of sequential checkpoint blockade in melanoma. Documented treatment: randomized to nivolumab then ipilimumab (arm A) or the reverse (arm B). Sequenced by immunoSEQ multiplex PCR; TCRdb stores in-frame clones only, minus some. The profile shows about 20,000 clones, about four fifths of them singletons. The sample in question was CD8+ T cells sorted from blood (inferred from file names), obtained from a patient given nivolumab and ipilimumab in sequence. The source is a human donor with melanoma.

The V and J genes are TRBV28 and TRBJ2-2; D is unclear. The germline V gene encodes CDR1 MDHEN and CDR2 SYDVKM. CDR3 length: 16 residues. V lost 2 bases to trimming and J lost 5 bases, with 15 bases between them. In DNA form, the CDR3 reads TGTGCCAGCAGTTTAATGGCACTTGTCGGGACCGGGGAGCTGTTTTTT. Protein sequence: CASSLMALVGTGELFF.

The chain has TRBV4-3 and TRBJ1-3; 9 nucleotides align to TRBD1. The CDR3 has 17 residues. V gave up 2 bases and J gave up 4 bases; unmatched junction bases: 9. Germline V gene lookup returns CDR1 LGHNA and CDR2 YSLEER. The CDR3 protein is CASSQRTGGAEGNTIYF. In DNA form, the CDR3 reads TGCGCCAGCAGCCAAAGAACAGGGGGCGCGGAGGGAAACACCATATATTTT.

The chain carries TRBV9 and TRBJ2-1; no clear D. Trimming removed 4 bases from V and 3 bases from J, with 14 bases in between. Germline CDR1 reads SGDLS; CDR2 reads YYNGEE. The CDR3 contains 15 residues. The CDR3 DNA reads TGTGCCAGCAGCCCCCTATCGGGTGTCTACAATGAGCAGTTCTTC. Its protein product is CASSPLSGVYNEQFF.

The chain is built from TRBV14 and TRBJ1-2, with 7 bases lining up with TRBD1. V shed 3 bases and J 3 bases; nucleotides not matched to a gene: 16. CDR1 SGHDN and CDR2 FVKESK come from the germline V gene. CDR3 length: 18 amino acids. The CDR3 sequence is CASSHPGTAWGLDYGYTF. CDR3 DNA sequence: TGTGCCAGCAGCCATCCGGGGACAGCTTGGGGGCTTGACTATGGCTACACCTTC.

This rearrangement joins TRBV14 to TRBJ1-2; 8 positions match TRBD1. The CDR3 is 16 amino acids. Germline-derived CDR1 and CDR2 are SGHDN and FVKESK. J gave up 5 bases and V 0 bases, and 8 bases lay outside the gene matches. Here the CDR3 DNA reads TGTGCCAGCAGCCAAGATTGGGCAGGGGGCGCTTATGGCTACACCTTC. This gives the protein CASSQDWAGGAYGYTF.

The gene calls are TRBV6-5 and TRBJ1-1, with 7 bases that match TRBD1. V lost 6 bases and J lost 0; bases outside the gene matches: 4. This CDR3 has 14 residues. CDR1 and CDR2 (germline): MNHEY, SVGAGI. The CDR3 protein is CASSRGGLNTEAFF. CDR3 sequence (DNA): TGTGCCAGCAGCAGAGGGGGCTTGAACACTGAAGCTTTCTTT.

Only one count was recorded for this clone. The V gene is TRBV27, the J gene TRBJ2-1; D gene ambiguous. This CDR3 region has 14 residues. Trimming took 7 bases from V and 0 from J, leaving 10 bases between them. The germline gives CDR1 MNHEY, CDR2 SMNVEV (reference sequence). Here the CDR3 DNA reads TGTGCCAGCACCCATAGATCCTCCTACAATGAGCAGTTCTTC. Translation: CASTHRSSYNEQFF.

The chain carries TRBV4-3 and TRBJ2-5, with a tentative D call TRBD2 (6 bases). The CDR3 has 16 residues. Germline V gene sequence: CDR1 LGHNA, CDR2 YSLEER. Trimming shortened V by 0 bases and J by 1 base, and 12 bases separated the two germline ends. CDR3 region: CASSQDSARGQETQYF. The CDR3 DNA sequence: TGCGCCAGCAGCCAAGATTCTGCGCGGGGCCAAGAGACCCAGTACTTC.

The chain combines TRBV21-1 with TRBJ2-3; TRBD1, the D gene given by the table, was not confirmed from the DNA. TRBV21-1 is described as a pseudogene. The CDR3 is made up of 16 amino acids. CDR3 protein: CASSKEPRGLTDTQYF. The CDR3, as DNA: TGTGCCAGCAGCAAAGAACCCAGGGGCCTTACAGATACGCAGTATTTT.

This clone has just a few counts. CDR3 protein: CASSLLRQEAGGEQYF. CDR3 DNA sequence: TGTGCCAGCAGCTTATTAAGACAGGAGGCCGGGGGGGAGCAGTACTTC. The chain couples TRBV7-3 to TRBJ2-7, with D tentatively TRBD2 (7 bases). CDR1 is SGHTA and CDR2 is FQGTGA in the germline V gene. CDR3 length: 16 amino acids. V lost 2 bases and J lost 7, with 21 bases in between.

The chain is built from TRBV9 and TRBJ2-7; the D is unclear. This CDR3 has 14 residues. V was pared by 2 bases and J by 2 bases, with 11 bases between. Germline-derived CDR1 and CDR2 are SGDLS and YYNGEE. CDR3 loop: CASSVFPDPYEQYF. The CDR3 DNA is TGTGCCAGCAGCGTCTTCCCAGATCCCTACGAGCAGTACTTC.

The chain is built from TRBV6-5 and TRBJ1-2; D ambiguous. Germline CDR1 MNHEY, CDR2 SVGAGI. The CDR3 has 14 amino acids. Trimming cost V 0 bases and J 4 bases, with 9 bases left between them. CDR3 residues: CASSYSVSRYGYTF. The CDR3 DNA is TGTGCCAGCAGTTACTCCGTTAGCCGCTATGGCTACACCTTC.

V usage is TRBV28 and J usage is TRBJ2-1; possible D gene TRBD1, 5 bases. V was clipped by 4 bases and J by 5 bases, with 15 bases between them. The V gene's germline CDR1 is MDHEN and CDR2 SYDVKM. The CDR3 runs 15 residues. In nucleotides, the CDR3 is TGTGCCAGCAGTTCCGCGGACGACAGTCACAATGAGCAGTTCTTC. It encodes CASSSADDSHNEQFF.

The chain is built from TRBV5-1 and TRBJ2-3, with TRBD1 identical over 12 bases. The CDR3 covers 20 residues. The germline gives CDR1 SGHRS, CDR2 YFSETQ. Germline trimming cut 4 bases from V and 2 bases from J; bases unmatched to any gene: 17. CDR3 in amino acids: CASSPYPEGQGAIHTDTQYF. Written as DNA, the CDR3 is TGCGCCAGCAGCCCATACCCGGAGGGACAGGGGGCGATTCACACAGATACGCAGTATTTT.

V usage is TRBV4-2 and J usage is TRBJ1-1; the D is unclear. CDR1 and CDR2 from the germline V gene are LGHNA and YNFKEQ. Trimming shortened V by 1 base and J by 0 bases, and 9 bases separated the two germline ends. The CDR3 consists of 15 residues. CDR3 in DNA: TGTGCCAGCAGCCAAGGTATGGGCATGAACACTGAAGCTTTCTTT. It specifies CASSQGMGMNTEAFF.

In its sample, this clone was seen a few times. The chain couples TRBV13 to TRBJ2-1; possibly TRBD2 for D (6 bases). The germline V gene has CDR1 PRHDT and CDR2 FYEKMQ (reference sequence). This CDR3 is built from 11 residues. The V and J ends lost 7 bases and 8 bases respectively, with 9 bases between them. CDR3 amino acids: CASTTGDEQFF. The CDR3 DNA reads TGTGCCAGCACCACGGGGGATGAGCAGTTCTTC.

This chain connects TRBV11-3 to TRBJ1-1; D gene ambiguous. This CDR3 contains 13 residues. Trimming removed 3 bases at V and 4 bases at J, with 9 bases between. Germline V gene sequence: CDR1 SGHNT, CDR2 YENEEA. CDR3 sequence: CASSFKGGTEAFF. CDR3 DNA: TGTGCCAGCAGCTTCAAGGGAGGCACTGAAGCTTTCTTT. Using reference TRBV11-3 and TRBJ1-1 for the parts outside the CDR3, the full variable domain is EAGVVQSPRYKIIEKKQPVAFWCNPISGHNTLYWYLQNLGQGPELLIRYENEEAVDDSQLPKDRFSAERLKGVDSTLKIQPAELGDSAVYLCASSFKGGTEAFFGQGTRLTVV.

This chain links TRBV27 with TRBJ1-1; a weak D match, TRBD1 (5 bases). This CDR3 comprises 14 residues. Germline V gene sequence: CDR1 MNHEY, CDR2 SMNVEV (reference sequence). The V gene lost 4 bases and the J gene lost 4 bases, with 13 bases spanning the gap. This CDR3 is CASSWGGGITEAFF. Written as DNA, the CDR3 is TGTGCCAGCAGTTGGGGGGGAGGGATCACTGAAGCTTTCTTT.

V gene TRBV27 combines with J gene TRBJ2-7; D might be TRBD2 (6 bases). Germline-derived CDR1 and CDR2 are MNHEY and SMNVEV (reference sequence). CDR3 length: 14 amino acids. The V end was cut by 6 bases, the J end by 3 bases, with 15 bases between. The CDR3 is CASRPGGVVYEQYF. The DNA of the CDR3 is TGTGCCAGCAGGCCCGGGGGTGTTGTCTACGAGCAGTACTTC.

The chain couples TRBV21-1 to TRBJ1-1; TRBD1, the table's D call, was not compared with the DNA. TRBV21-1 is classified as a pseudogene. The CDR3 extends over 11 amino acids. The CDR3 DNA is TGTGCCAGCTACAGGGTTACTGAAGCTTTCTTT. Its protein product is CASYRVTEAFF.

In its sample, this clone was seen once. The chain recombines TRBV19 with TRBJ2-1; TRBD2 might be the D (6 bases). CDR3 size: 16 residues. V dropped 3 bases and J dropped 1 base, with 13 bases sitting between them. Per the germline V gene, CDR1 is LNHDA and CDR2 is SQIVND (reference sequence). In nucleotides, the CDR3 is TGTGCCAGTAGTATTTCCTGGGACTCTTCCTACAATGAGCAGTTCTTC. It translates to CASSISWDSSYNEQFF.

This clone has just a few counts. This sequence joins TRBV5-8 and TRBJ1-6; D is uncertain. V was trimmed by 2 bases and J by 3 bases, leaving 9 bases between them. This CDR3 is 15 amino acids long. The germline CDR1 and CDR2 sequences are SGHTS and YDEGEE. The CDR3 coding sequence is TGTGCCAGCAGCTTAGAGGGTCTCTATAATTCACCCCTCCACTTT. This translates into CASSLEGLYNSPLHF. Full variable domain (remainder filled in from reference TRBV5-8 and TRBJ1-6): EAGVTQSPTHLIKTRGQQATLRCSPISGHTSVYWYQQALGLGLQFLLWYDEGEERNRGNFPPRFSGRQFPNYSSELNVNALELEDSALYLCASSLEGLYNSPLHFGNGTRLTVT.

V is TRBV28 and J is TRBJ2-1; D is possibly TRBD2 (7 bases). V lost 6 bases, J lost 0 bases, and 12 bases lay in between. Germline V gene sequence: CDR1 MDHEN, CDR2 SYDVKM. The CDR3 contains 15 residues. The CDR3 DNA is TGTGCCAGCAGCTCCCGGGGGGCCTCCTACAATGAGCAGTTCTTC. Translating gives CASSSRGASYNEQFF.

This clone showed up just once. The V and J genes are TRBV7-8 and TRBJ1-5, with 7 bases fitting TRBD1. The CDR3 has 14 amino acids. Germline V gene lookup returns CDR1 SGHVS and CDR2 FQNEAQ. V shed 6 bases and J 0 bases; nucleotides not matched to a gene: 2. This CDR3 is CASRQGGSNQPQHF. The CDR3 DNA reads TGTGCCAGCAGGCAGGGGGGTAGCAATCAGCCCCAGCATTTT.

CDR3 loop: CASSYELGGETQYF. DNA of the CDR3: TGTGCCAGCAGCTATGAACTTGGCGGGGAGACCCAGTACTTC. V is TRBV7-9 and J is TRBJ2-5; possible D gene TRBD2, 5 bases. The V and J ends lost 4 bases and 5 bases respectively, with 14 bases between them. The length of the CDR3 is 14 residues. From germline, CDR1 is SEHNR and CDR2 FQNEAQ (reference sequence).

The chain combines TRBV6-1 with TRBJ2-1, with TRBD2 identical over 7 bases. This CDR3 is built from 15 residues. Germline V lookup: CDR1 MNHNS, CDR2 SASEGT. Trimming cost V 2 bases and J 2 bases; bases outside gene matches: 3. CDR3 residues: CASSERLAPYNEQFF. The DNA for the CDR3 is TGTGCCAGCAGTGAAAGACTAGCACCCTACAATGAGCAGTTCTTC.

This clone was counted only a few times. The V call is TRBV6-5, the J call TRBJ1-5, with D perhaps TRBD1 (6 bases). The CDR3 length is 13 residues. V shed 2 bases and J shed 7 bases, with 9 bases lying between them. Germline assignment: CDR1 MNHEY and CDR2 SVGAGI. For the CDR3, the DNA is TGTGCCAGCAGTTACGGCACAGGGCAGCCCCAGCATTTT. As protein: CASSYGTGQPQHF.

The gene calls are TRBV5-4 and TRBJ2-3; 8 positions match TRBD2. With 2 bases clipped from V and 4 bases from J, the junction kept 3 bases outside the gene matches. The CDR3 loop spans 14 amino acids. Germline CDR1 and CDR2: SGHNT and YYREEE (reference sequence). CDR3 sequence (DNA): TGTGCCAGCAGCTTAAGCGGGGGTGCAGATACGCAGTATTTT. It specifies CASSLSGGADTQYF.

The CDR3 DNA reads as TGTGCCAGCAGGCAAACGACAGGGGTAGGGGAGACCCAGTACTTC. It yields the protein CASRQTTGVGETQYF. The chain is built from TRBV7-6 and TRBJ2-5; TRBD1 matches at 8 bases. Trimming removed 6 bases from V and 5 bases from J; junction bases left unmatched: 11. The V gene's germline CDR1 is SGHVS and CDR2 FNYEAQ. CDR3 length: 15 amino acids.